What follows are 30 T cell receptor beta chains derived from one specimen sequenced in a study of CD8 T cells in ankylosing spondylitis. Antigen specificity for these receptors is unknown. Points from the study as a whole: Among TCR beta sequences, a motif of roughly 8 highly homologous variants appeared characteristic of ankylosing spondylitis blood.

TCRdb reanalysed the 5' RACE reads using MiXCR and keeps one entry per CDR3 protein. The table shows around 390,000 distinct CDR3 sequences, with 20% to 25% occurring only once. The specimen was blood, either unsorted or a sorted T cell fraction (not recorded which). The origin of the receptors is a male donor with ankylosing spondylitis.

This rearrangement joins TRBV12-3 or TRBV12-4 to TRBJ2-1, with 14 positions matching TRBD2. There are 12 residues in the CDR3. Trimming took 5 bases from V and 14 from J; bases not matched to a gene: 2. This CDR3 reads CASSAGLAGEFF. CDR3 coding DNA: TGTGCCAGCAGTGCGGGACTAGCGGGAGAGTTCTTC.

This clonotype was seen more than once but under ten times. This chain links TRBV3-1 with TRBJ2-1; D perhaps matches TRBD2 (6 bases). The CDR3 spans 14 residues. Germline CDR1 and CDR2: LGHDT and YNNKEL (reference sequence). Trimming removed 4 bases at V and 6 bases at J, with 13 bases between. The DNA for the CDR3 is TGTGCCAGCAGCCGACAGACTAGTTTCAATGAGCAGTTCTTC. Residues: CASSRQTSFNEQFF.

This clonotype occurred a few times. The rearrangement uses TRBV20-1 and TRBJ2-1; 7 bases line up with TRBD2. The CDR3 is 16 residues long. With V trimmed by 0 bases and J by 9 bases, 14 bases remained unmatched. The germline gives CDR1 DFQATT, CDR2 SNEGSKA (reference sequence). The CDR3 region has the DNA TGCAGTGCTAGAGATCGAATGCTAGCGGAGAGTTCTGAGCAGTTCTTC. It codes for CSARDRMLAESSEQFF.

This clonotype was observed a handful of times. This sequence joins TRBV29-1 and TRBJ2-7; 7 nucleotides match TRBD2. With V trimmed by 7 bases and J by 6 bases, 12 bases remained unmatched. The CDR3 sequence is 13 residues long. Germline V gene data show CDR1 as SQVTM and CDR2 as ANQGSEA. CDR3 sequence: CSAASVWGGEQYF. The CDR3 nucleotides read TGCAGCGCTGCTAGCGTATGGGGGGGCGAGCAGTACTTC.

This clonotype was observed a handful of times. V usage is TRBV6-1 and J usage is TRBJ2-5; D is perhaps TRBD2 (6 bases). The CDR3 spans 13 residues. Germline loops: CDR1 MNHNS, CDR2 SASEGT. V was shortened by 10 bases and J by 4 bases, with 16 bases between the two germline ends. DNA of the CDR3: TGTGCCACCGAAGGGAGCGGGCGAGAGACCCAGTACTTC. Encoded protein: CATEGSGRETQYF.

There are a few counts of this clonotype. This rearrangement joins TRBV20-1 to TRBJ1-2; D might be TRBD1 (6 bases). CDR1 and CDR2 (germline): DFQATT, SNEGSKA (reference sequence). There are 12 residues in the CDR3. With 5 bases removed from V and 3 bases from J, the gap between germline ends came to 10 bases. Here the CDR3 reads CSASTGYYGYTF. In nucleotides, the CDR3 is TGCAGTGCTTCCACAGGGTACTATGGCTACACCTTC.

The V call is TRBV4-2, the J call TRBJ2-3, with D tentatively TRBD2 (6 bases). Germline loops: CDR1 LGHNA, CDR2 YNFKEQ. CDR3 length: 13 residues. V dropped 1 base and J dropped 4 bases, with 6 bases sitting between them. This CDR3 reads CASSQAGADTQYF. For the CDR3, the DNA is TGTGCCAGCAGCCAAGCGGGAGCAGATACGCAGTATTTT.

This clonotype was seen more than once but under ten times. As DNA, the CDR3 is TGTGCCAGCAGTTACAGTGCCGTGGGCATTCAGTACTTC. It yields the protein CASSYSAVGIQYF. The chain joins TRBV6-5 to TRBJ2-4, with D uncertain. Germline CDR1 MNHEY, CDR2 SVGAGI. Deletions cut 2 bases from V and 9 bases from J, with 11 bases between. The CDR3 is 13 amino acids.

V is TRBV9 and J is TRBJ1-1, with 7 bases aligning to TRBD1. The CDR3 consists of 15 residues. V lost 3 bases, J lost 5 bases, and 10 bases stayed unmatched. Germline CDR1 is SGDLS and CDR2 is YYNGEE. For the CDR3, the DNA is TGTGCCAGCAGCGCCCGTCGACAGGGTAGTACTGAAGCTTTCTTT. Protein: CASSARRQGSTEAFF. The full variable domain, in which reference TRBV9 and TRBJ1-1 provide the parts outside the CDR3, is DSGVTQTPKHLITATGQRVTLRCSPRSGDLSVYWYQQSLDQGLQFLIQYYNGEERAKGNILERFSAQQFPDLHSELNLSSLELGDSALYFCASSARRQGSTEAFFGQGTRLTVV.

The genes are TRBV11-2 and TRBJ2-3, with D tentatively TRBD1 or TRBD2 (5 bases each). V lost 5 bases and J lost 7, with 13 bases in between. This CDR3 has 13 residues. Per germline, CDR1 SGHAT and CDR2 FQNNGV. This CDR3 is CASSPQGVNTQYF. For the CDR3, the DNA is TGTGCCAGCAGCCCTCAGGGAGTGAATACGCAGTATTTT.

The chain employs TRBV2 and TRBJ2-1; 11 bases match TRBD2. With 6 bases clipped from V and 6 bases from J, the junction kept 7 bases outside the gene matches. The CDR3 has 15 amino acids. CDR1 and CDR2 from the germline V gene are SNHLY and FYNNEI. For the CDR3, the DNA is TGTGCCAGCAGGGGGGCTAGCGGGAGGCCCAATGAGCAGTTCTTC. Its translation is CASRGASGRPNEQFF.

This chain joins TRBV24-1 and TRBJ2-2; the D is unclear. Looked up from germline, CDR1 is KGHDR and CDR2 is SFDVKD. This CDR3 contains 13 residues. With 5 bases removed from V and 5 bases from J, the gap between germline ends came to 8 bases. The CDR3 sequence is CATSGEVTGELFF. Here the CDR3 DNA reads TGTGCCACCAGTGGCGAGGTGACCGGGGAGCTGTTTTTT.

This sequence joins TRBV18 and TRBJ2-7; 10 nucleotides match TRBD1. The germline V gene has CDR1 KGHSH and CDR2 LQKENI. V gave up 4 bases and J gave up 6 bases; unmatched junction bases: 9. The CDR3 extends over 15 amino acids. The CDR3 sequence is CASSLTGTGVSEQYF. In DNA, the CDR3 is TGTGCCAGCTCACTCACCGGGACAGGGGTTTCCGAGCAGTACTTC.

The V gene is TRBV30, the J gene TRBJ2-5; D is uncertain. The V end was cut by 1 base, the J end by 1 base, with 7 bases between. The germline CDR1 and CDR2 sequences are GTSNPN and SVGIG (reference sequence). This CDR3 is 13 amino acids long. CDR3 sequence (DNA): TGTGCCTGGAGTGCTGAGGCCCAAGAGACCCAGTACTTC. Amino acids: CAWSAEAQETQYF. The entire variable domain, with the rest obtained from reference TRBV30 and TRBJ2-5, is as follows: SQTIHQWPATLVQPVGSPLSLECTVEGTSNPNLYWYRQAAGRGLQLLFYSVGIGQISSEVPQNLSASRPQDRQFILSSKKLLLSDSGFYLCAWSAEAQETQYFGPGTRLLVL.

This sequence joins TRBV2 and TRBJ2-7; D perhaps matches TRBD2 (5 bases). Germline CDR1 reads SNHLY; CDR2 reads FYNNEI. This CDR3 has 13 residues. Between the trimmed V and J ends, which lost 6 bases and 5 bases, there was a span of 14 bases. CDR3 sequence (DNA): TGTGCCAGCAGCGAGGGAGTGGGCAACGAGCAGTACTTC. Translated, it gives CASSEGVGNEQYF.

The chain links TRBV7-9 to TRBJ2-2; maybe TRBD2 (6 bases). V was trimmed by 3 bases and J by 5 bases, leaving 13 bases between them. In germline, CDR1 is SEHNR, CDR2 FQNEAQ (reference sequence). The CDR3 length is 15 residues. In DNA form, the CDR3 reads TGTGCCAGCAGCTTTGAGGGAGCGGGTACCGGGGAGCTGTTTTTT. Translated: CASSFEGAGTGELFF. Filled out from reference TRBV7-9 and TRBJ2-2, the complete variable domain reads DTGVSQNPRHKITKRGQNVTFRCDPISEHNRLYWYRQTLGQGPEFLTYFQNEAQLEKSRLLSDRFSAERPKGSFSTLEIQRTEQGDSAMYLCASSFEGAGTGELFFGEGSRLTVL.

CDR3 region: CASSLVETGDFSTDTQYF. In nucleotides, the CDR3 is TGTGCCAGCAGCTTAGTTGAGACGGGAGACTTTAGCACAGATACGCAGTATTTT. V and J are TRBV7-6 and TRBJ2-3; maybe TRBD2 (6 bases). Trimming removed 1 base at V and 0 bases at J, with 17 bases between. CDR3 length equals 18 residues. In germline, CDR1 is SGHVS, CDR2 FNYEAQ. Based on the CDR3 plus reference TRBV7-6 and TRBJ2-3, the full variable domain is GAGVSQSPRYKVTKRGQDVALRCDPISGHVSLYWYRQALGQGPEFLTYFNYEAQQDKSGLPNDRFSAERPEGSISTLTIQRTEQRDSAMYRCASSLVETGDFSTDTQYFGPGTRLTVL.

The chain joins TRBV29-1 to TRBJ2-1; 10 bases are a match to TRBD2. The V gene's germline CDR1 is SQVTM and CDR2 ANQGSEA. The CDR3 extends over 10 amino acids. V was pared by 7 bases and J by 15 bases, with 6 bases of the junction left unmatched. CDR3 in DNA: TGCAGCGGGGAGCGGGAGGGTCGGTTCTTC. Translating it yields CSGEREGRFF.

This clonotype was observed a few times. J is TRBJ2-5 and V is TRBV7-9, with 8 bases that match TRBD2. J lost 1 base, V lost 1 base, and 8 bases had no gene match. The CDR3 is made up of 17 amino acids. Germline CDR1 reads SEHNR; CDR2 reads FQNEAQ (reference sequence). The CDR3 DNA reads TGTGCCAGCAGCTTAGAATTTACTAGCGGATTCCAAGAGACCCAGTACTTC. This gives the protein CASSLEFTSGFQETQYF.

This clonotype was seen more than once but under ten times. The chain uses TRBV6-6 and TRBJ2-1; D not resolved. CDR3 size: 13 residues. Germline CDR1 reads MNHNY; CDR2 reads SVGAGI (reference sequence). V lost 0 bases and J lost 6, with 6 bases in between. The chain's CDR3 is CASSYSSANEQFF. The CDR3, as DNA: TGTGCCAGCAGTTACTCGTCAGCCAATGAGCAGTTCTTC.

Turning to this clonotype: A junction boundary mismatches the germline segment, possibly from a read error. The chain couples TRBV24-1 to TRBJ1-2; 7 bases line up with TRBD1. This CDR3 comprises 15 residues. Per germline, CDR1 KGHDR and CDR2 SFDVKD. The DNA of the CDR3 is TGTGCCACCAGCGCTCACCGGGACAGAGACTATGGCCACACCTTC. It encodes CATSAHRDRDYGHTF.

The gene calls are TRBV14 and TRBJ2-3; D could derive from TRBD1 or TRBD2 (5 bases each). The CDR3 extends over 14 amino acids. Germline V CDR1 and CDR2: SGHDN, FVKESK. The V and J ends lost 0 bases and 8 bases respectively, with 12 bases between them. The chain's CDR3 is CASSQEVAGTTQYF. The CDR3 DNA reads as TGTGCCAGCAGCCAAGAGGTAGCAGGGACTACGCAGTATTTT.

In its sample, this clonotype was seen a few times. This chain uses TRBV20-1 with TRBJ2-5, with 9 bases identical to TRBD2. This CDR3 has 15 amino acids. With 5 bases clipped from V and 2 bases from J, the junction kept 9 bases outside the gene matches. Germline assignment: CDR1 DFQATT and CDR2 SNEGSKA (reference sequence). This chain's CDR3 is CSAHGRLAAQETQYF. DNA for the CDR3: TGCAGTGCTCACGGAAGACTAGCGGCACAAGAGACCCAGTACTTC.

The chain joins TRBV29-1 to TRBJ2-1, with 9 bases matching TRBD1. Germline trimming cut 5 bases from V and 6 bases from J; bases unmatched to any gene: 8. The CDR3 totals 14 residues. Germline V gene sequence: CDR1 SQVTM, CDR2 ANQGSEA. The CDR3 reads CSVTGTGKSNEQFF. CDR3 nucleotide sequence: TGCAGCGTTACCGGGACAGGGAAAAGCAATGAGCAGTTCTTC.

This clonotype has only a few counts. The J gene is TRBJ2-5, the V gene TRBV5-1; D might be TRBD1 (5 bases). From germline, CDR1 is SGHRS and CDR2 YFSETQ. This CDR3 comprises 14 residues. V lost 5 bases and J lost 4, with 15 bases in between. The chain's CDR3 is CASSPQAARETQYF. The CDR3 DNA is TGCGCCAGCAGTCCACAGGCGGCGAGAGAGACCCAGTACTTC.

This clonotype showed up just a few times. This chain's CDR3 is CASSLAGGQGYEQYF. The CDR3 nucleotides are TGTGCCAGCAGCTTAGCGGGCGGACAGGGGTACGAGCAGTACTTC. The rearrangement uses TRBV7-8 and TRBJ2-7, with 9 bases fitting TRBD1. The trim removed 0 bases at V and 4 bases at J, leaving 4 bases unmatched. The CDR3 length is 15 residues. Germline V CDR1 and CDR2: SGHVS, FQNEAQ. The full variable domain, rest sourced from reference TRBV7-8 and TRBJ2-7, is GAGVSQSPRYKVAKRGQDVALRCDPISGHVSLFWYQQALGQGPEFLTYFQNEAQLDKSGLPSDRFFAERPEGSVSTLKIQRTQQEDSAVYLCASSLAGGQGYEQYFGPGTRLTVT.

Only a few counts were recorded for this clonotype. The chain employs TRBV30 and TRBJ2-1, with TRBD1 as a possible D gene (5 bases). Germline V lookup: CDR1 GTSNPN, CDR2 SVGIG (reference sequence). V was clipped by 0 bases and J by 5 bases, with 8 bases between them. This CDR3 has 13 residues. For the CDR3, the DNA is TGTGCCTGGAGTGTGCGCAGGGACAATGAGCAGTTCTTC. Protein product: CAWSVRRDNEQFF.

This chain uses TRBV11-2 with TRBJ2-7; D remains unclear. The ends were cut back, 1 base at V and 4 bases at J, with 11 bases in the middle. Germline V gene lookup returns CDR1 SGHAT and CDR2 FQNNGV. CDR3 size: 14 residues. The CDR3 DNA follows: TGTGCCAGCAGCTTAGGCGCCAGAAGTTACGAGCAGTACTTC. This gives the protein CASSLGARSYEQYF.

This clonotype was seen a few times. This chain uses TRBV20-1 with TRBJ2-3; D might be TRBD2 (6 bases). The CDR3 is 15 residues long. Between the trimmed V and J ends, which lost 2 bases and 1 base, there was a span of 13 bases. Germline V CDR1 and CDR2: DFQATT, SNEGSKA (reference sequence). The CDR3 DNA reads as TGCAGTGCTAGAATAACGCGGGGTCGCACAGATACGCAGTATTTT. Protein: CSARITRGRTDTQYF.

The chain is built from TRBV27 and TRBJ2-7, with unresolved D. The CDR3 is made up of 14 amino acids. From germline, CDR1 is MNHEY and CDR2 SMNVEV (reference sequence). Trimming removed 2 bases from V and 3 bases from J, with 11 bases in between. CDR3 nucleotides: TGTGCCAGCAGTTTACGAGGACGACACTACGAGCAGTACTTC. Translating it yields CASSLRGRHYEQYF.